The 22 T cell receptor beta chains given below trace back to one sample, sequenced in a study of blood T cell repertoires in COVID-19. Data came from immunoSEQ multiplex PCR; TCRdb stores just in-frame clones and leaves some out. Seen here are over 150,000 clones, under 85% observed once, and the top ten hold about 3.8%. The sample comprised peripheral blood. These receptors all come from a woman at least 80 years old with acute or convalescent COVID-19.

The chain links TRBV18 to TRBJ1-4; D unclear. The V end lost 3 bases, the J end lost 7 bases, and 12 bases lay between the germline ends. Germline-derived CDR1 and CDR2 are KGHSH and LQKENI. The CDR3 sequence is 14 residues long. CDR3: CASSPALEGEKLFF. For the CDR3, the DNA is TGTGCCAGCTCACCTGCCCTAGAGGGTGAAAAACTGTTTTTT. The full variable domain, completed using reference TRBV18 and TRBJ1-4, is NAGVMQNPRHLVRRRGQEARLRCSPMKGHSHVYWYRQLPEEGLKFMVYLQKENIIDESGMPKERFSAEFPKEGPSILRIQQVVRGDSAAYFCASSPALEGEKLFFGSGTQLSVL.

The chain couples TRBV19 to TRBJ1-2, with D perhaps matching TRBD1 (5 bases). The CDR3 covers 13 residues. Trimming shortened V by 9 bases and J by 0 bases, and 11 bases separated the two germline ends. CDR1 is LNHDA, CDR2 SQIVND, per germline (reference sequence). CDR3 residues: CASKDSSNYGYTF. The CDR3 coding sequence is TGTGCCAGCAAAGACAGCTCTAACTATGGCTACACCTTC.

The chain uses TRBV7-9 and TRBJ1-2; D call uncertain. CDR1 is SEHNR and CDR2 is FQNEAQ in the germline V gene (reference sequence). The CDR3 spans 15 residues. V dropped 1 base and J dropped 0 bases, with 9 bases sitting between them. The CDR3 reads CASSLGTDANYGYTF. CDR3 bases: TGTGCCAGCAGCTTAGGCACAGACGCTAACTATGGCTACACCTTC.

Remarks on this clone: The junction does not match germline at one end; this may be a read error. V usage is TRBV7-7 and J usage is TRBJ1-4; D is uncertain. CDR1 is SSHAT and CDR2 is FNYEAQ in the germline V gene (reference sequence). The CDR3 totals 15 residues. DNA for the CDR3: TGTGCTAGCAGCTTAGGTCACTCAACTAATGAAAAACTGTTTTTT. Its translation is CASSLGHSTNEKLFF.

The J gene is TRBJ1-4, the V gene TRBV4-2, with a tentative D call TRBD1 (6 bases). Germline lookup yields CDR1 LGHNA and CDR2 YNFKEQ. The CDR3 runs 15 residues. V lost 6 bases to trimming and J lost 0 bases, with 11 bases between them. Here the CDR3 reads CASRYGQTTNEKLFF. The CDR3 region has the DNA TGTGCCAGCAGGTATGGACAGACAACTAATGAAAAACTGTTTTTT.

The chain has TRBV11-2 and TRBJ2-7, with 11 positions matching TRBD2. This CDR3 comprises 17 residues. V was clipped by 5 bases and J by 4 bases; unmatched bases: 13. CDR1 and CDR2 from the germline V gene are SGHAT and FQNNGV. CDR3 amino acids: CASSPLGTSGSFYEQYF. The DNA for the CDR3 is TGTGCCAGCAGCCCCCTCGGAACTAGCGGGAGCTTTTACGAGCAGTACTTC.

There are a few counts of this clone. V and J are TRBV5-1 and TRBJ1-1, with D unclear. The CDR3 sequence is 14 residues long. V lost 6 bases, J lost 3 bases, and 15 bases lay in between. Germline V gene sequence: CDR1 SGHRS, CDR2 YFSETQ. CDR3 in DNA: TGCGCCAGCACCCTGGTTCCCGGGGACACTGAAGCTTTCTTT. It codes for CASTLVPGDTEAFF.

V usage is TRBV9 and J usage is TRBJ2-3; TRBD2 matches at 7 bases. The J segment lost 6 bases and the V segment lost 0 bases, leaving 13 bases of the junction unmatched. Per the germline V gene, CDR1 is SGDLS and CDR2 is YYNGEE. The CDR3 sequence is 17 residues long. CDR3 protein: CASSVAGGVGSRDTQYF. The CDR3 DNA reads TGTGCCAGCAGCGTAGCGGGAGGAGTCGGGAGCAGGGATACGCAGTATTTT.

The V gene is TRBV25-1, the J gene TRBJ1-4; 8 nucleotides match TRBD1. The CDR3 loop spans 15 amino acids. CDR1 is MGHDK, CDR2 SYGVNS, per germline. With 4 bases clipped from V and 6 bases from J, the junction kept 7 bases outside the gene matches. The CDR3 spells CASSGPGTGHEKLFF. For the CDR3, the DNA is TGTGCCAGCAGTGGTCCCGGGACAGGACATGAAAAACTGTTTTTT.

This clone has more than one count but fewer than ten. The chain employs TRBV11-2 and TRBJ2-7; 10 bases line up with TRBD2. The CDR3 contains 15 residues. With 5 bases clipped from V and 5 bases from J, the junction kept 9 bases outside the gene matches. Per germline, CDR1 SGHAT and CDR2 FQNNGV. CDR3 region: CASSLPSGGDHEQYF. DNA for the CDR3: TGTGCCAGCAGCCTCCCGAGCGGGGGGGACCACGAGCAGTACTTC.

The rearrangement links TRBV9 to TRBJ2-3; possibly TRBD2 for D (6 bases). Between the trimmed V and J ends, which lost 0 bases and 3 bases, there was a span of 11 bases. The germline gives CDR1 SGDLS, CDR2 YYNGEE. The CDR3 length is 15 residues. Written as DNA, the CDR3 is TGTGCCAGCAGCGTAGTCGGGGGAGGAACAGATACGCAGTATTTT. Protein sequence: CASSVVGGGTDTQYF.

The CDR3 reads CSVEGLGGGYGYTF. As DNA, the CDR3 is TGCAGCGTTGAAGGATTAGGGGGTGGCTATGGCTACACCTTC. V is TRBV29-1 and J is TRBJ1-2, with a possible D match to TRBD1 (6 bases). This CDR3 is 14 amino acids long. Trimming removed 1 base from V and 4 bases from J, with 13 bases in between. Looked up from germline, CDR1 is SQVTM and CDR2 is ANQGSEA.

This sequence joins TRBV14 and TRBJ2-1; 13 nucleotides line up with TRBD2. V was clipped by 5 bases and J by 15 bases; unmatched bases: 10. In germline, CDR1 is SGHDN, CDR2 FVKESK. The CDR3 spans 14 residues. This chain's CDR3 is CASSIPGLAGQAFF. Here the CDR3 DNA reads TGTGCCAGCAGCATACCGGGACTAGCGGGGCAGGCGTTCTTC.

V and J are TRBV19 and TRBJ1-4; D is possibly TRBD1 (5 bases). With 8 bases removed from V and 4 bases from J, the gap between germline ends came to 14 bases. CDR3 size: 14 residues. Germline V CDR1 and CDR2: LNHDA, SQIVND (reference sequence). The CDR3 nucleotides read TGTGCCAGTTCACTGACAGACATTAATGAAAAACTGTTTTTT. Its protein is CASSLTDINEKLFF.

In DNA form, the CDR3 reads TGTGCCAGCAGTCCCCCCTCAAGGACAGGGGAGGCCGGGGAGCTGTTTTTT. This sequence encodes CASSPPSRTGEAGELFF. The chain joins TRBV6-6 to TRBJ2-2; 9 nucleotides match TRBD1. V shed 5 bases, J shed 6 bases, and the junction held 13 bases outside the gene matches. There are 17 residues in the CDR3. CDR1 and CDR2 from the germline V gene are MNHNY and SVGAGI (reference sequence).

This clone appeared once. V and J are TRBV11-3 and TRBJ2-4, with a possible D match to TRBD2 (6 bases). From germline, CDR1 is SGHNT and CDR2 YENEEA. This CDR3 is built from 11 residues. The V end was cut by 3 bases, the J end by 11 bases, with 8 bases between. This chain's CDR3 is CASSFGSFQYF. Here the CDR3 DNA reads TGTGCCAGCAGCTTCGGGAGCTTTCAGTACTTC. The full variable domain, rest sourced from reference TRBV11-3 and TRBJ2-4, is EAGVVQSPRYKIIEKKQPVAFWCNPISGHNTLYWYLQNLGQGPELLIRYENEEAVDDSQLPKDRFSAERLKGVDSTLKIQPAELGDSAVYLCASSFGSFQYFGAGTRLSVL.

This chain links TRBV5-1 with TRBJ2-6; 9 positions agree with TRBD2. V lost 2 bases and J lost 0; bases outside the gene matches: 6. Germline CDR1 reads SGHRS; CDR2 reads YFSETQ. This CDR3 spans 18 amino acids. The CDR3 is CASSLSSGDYSGANVLTF. CDR3 nucleotide sequence: TGCGCCAGCAGCTTATCTAGCGGGGACTACTCTGGGGCCAACGTCCTGACTTTC.

J is TRBJ1-4 and V is TRBV19; 7 positions agree with TRBD1. Germline V gene data show CDR1 as LNHDA and CDR2 as SQIVND (reference sequence). The trim removed 6 bases at V and 0 bases at J, leaving 7 bases unmatched. The CDR3 length is 16 residues. For the CDR3, the DNA is TGTGCCAGTAGCAACCACAGGGGATCAACTAATGAAAAACTGTTTTTT. Amino acids: CASSNHRGSTNEKLFF. Supplemented by reference TRBV19 and TRBJ1-4, the full variable domain reads DGGITQSPKYLFRKEGQNVTLSCEQNLNHDAMYWYRQDPGQGLRLIYYSQIVNDFQKGDIAEGYSVSREKKESFPLTVTSAQKNPTAFYLCASSNHRGSTNEKLFFGSGTQLSVL.

Comment on this clone: Additional DNA sequences in this sample encode the identical CDR3. The chain has TRBV7-3 and TRBJ1-1, with 7 bases matching TRBD1. V trimming: 2 bases; J trimming: 1 base; junction bases outside the gene matches: 4. Germline CDR1 SGHTA, CDR2 FQGTGA. The CDR3 contains 15 residues. Written as DNA, the CDR3 is TGTGCCAGCAGCTTAGGGGGACAGACGAACACTGAAGCTTTCTTT. Its protein product is CASSLGGQTNTEAFF.

The chain links TRBV3-1 (or the pseudogene TRBV3-2) to TRBJ1-1; 9 nucleotides agree with TRBD1. The CDR3 consists of 15 residues. Germline lookup yields CDR1 LGHDT and CDR2 YNNKEL (reference sequence). The trim removed 2 bases at V and 5 bases at J, leaving 6 bases unmatched. The CDR3 region has the DNA TGTGCCAGCAGCCAATCTGACAGGGGGGGGACTGAAGCTTTCTTT. Translating gives CASSQSDRGGTEAFF.

DNA for the CDR3: TGTGCCAGTAGCCATAGCTCAGGGGGGAGCTCCTACAATGAGCAGTTCTTC. It yields the protein CASSHSSGGSSYNEQFF. The chain carries TRBV19 and TRBJ2-1, with D possibly TRBD1 on 7 matching bases. This CDR3 contains 17 residues. The V end lost 6 bases, the J end lost 0 bases, and 18 bases lay between the germline ends. Germline CDR1 is LNHDA and CDR2 is SQIVND (reference sequence).

This clone appeared once. V and J are TRBV6-5 and TRBJ2-1, with 7 bases matching TRBD2. Germline V CDR1 and CDR2: MNHEY, SVGAGI. Trimming removed 10 bases from V and 3 bases from J; junction bases left unmatched: 9. CDR3 size: 14 residues. The CDR3 sequence: CATLRAGYYNEQFF. The DNA for the CDR3 is TGTGCCACTCTACGAGCGGGATACTACAATGAGCAGTTCTTC.